The sample holds many counts of the clone carrying this T cell receptor beta chain. The antigen remains undetermined. The TCRbeta library incorporated unique molecular identifiers. MiXCR, run by TCRdb on the PCR reads, gives a single entry per CDR3 protein. Of fewer than 750,000 distinct CDR3 sequences in the sample, under 25% were seen once. V lost 3 bases and J lost 7, with 12 bases in between. Germline lookup yields CDR1 KGHDR and CDR2 SFDVKD. The length of the CDR3 is 14 residues. This record comes from a study of T-cell reconstitution after alpha-beta-depleted transplantation in children. Study results and limitations: Several hundred rapidly expanded clones from non-depleted graft cells reportedly supplied alpha-beta T cells about two months post-transplant.

The sequence derives from a boy under two years old who had a stem cell transplant for acute myeloid leukemia, so the T cells may come from the graft donor. V and J are TRBV24-1 and TRBJ2-1; a possible D gene is TRBD2 (5 bases). This specimen consisted of PBMCs, mostly from graft donor cells, obtained 360 days after TCRalphabeta/CD19-depleted stem cell transplant. The CDR3 bases are TGTGCCACCAGTGATCCCACACTAGGGAATGAGCAGTTCTTC. Its translation is CATSDPTLGNEQFF.